This TCR beta chain appears in the sequencing data of a study of Tregs in tolerant kidney transplant recipients. On this clone itself: Its target is not known.

Unstimulated regulatory T cells (CD4+CD25+CD127-), CD4+CD25- non-regulatory cells, CD4 and CD8 cells were FACS-sorted from thawed PBMCs. TCRdb's copy holds only in-frame clones and misses some; the assay was immunoSEQ multiplex PCR. Among about 56,000 clones listed, 83% were seen once. Findings of the study overall: Few patients were studied, so findings need validation in larger groups. Activated donor B cell expansion appeared to reveal the most relevant donor-specific TCRbeta repertoire.

The length of the CDR3 is 15 residues. Germline CDR1 is SGHKS and CDR2 is YYEKEE (reference sequence). V dropped 4 bases and J dropped 4 bases, with 15 bases sitting between them. The source material was CD4+ T cells from blood. This rearrangement joins TRBV5-5 to TRBJ1-5, with D maybe TRBD1 (5 bases). This TCR was recovered from a human donor in good health. This CDR3 reads CASSPERTPNQPQHF. The CDR3 coding sequence is TGTGCCAGCAGCCCCGAGAGGACACCAAATCAGCCCCAGCATTTT.